The clone carrying this TCR beta chain turned up a few times. These data originate in a study of T-cell reconstitution after alpha-beta-depleted transplantation in children. Preparation of the TCRbeta library used unique molecular identifiers. One entry per CDR3 protein results from TCRdb running MiXCR on the PCR reads. The table includes about 400,000 distinct CDR3 sequences, around 21% detected once. This CDR3 is built from 14 residues. CDR1 and CDR2 from the germline V gene are SGHVS and FQNEAQ. V lost 5 bases and J lost 6; bases outside the gene matches: 5. This rearrangement joins TRBV7-8 to TRBJ2-4; the match to TRBD1 covers 9 bases. The TCR comes from a human donor who donated a stem cell graft to a child with acute myeloid leukemia. Sequencing was performed on PBMCs from the stem cell graft donor, taken from the stem cell graft. The CDR3 loop reads CASSIRDRVNIQYF. The CDR3, as DNA: TGTGCCAGCAGCATCCGGGACAGGGTAAACATTCAGTACTTC.